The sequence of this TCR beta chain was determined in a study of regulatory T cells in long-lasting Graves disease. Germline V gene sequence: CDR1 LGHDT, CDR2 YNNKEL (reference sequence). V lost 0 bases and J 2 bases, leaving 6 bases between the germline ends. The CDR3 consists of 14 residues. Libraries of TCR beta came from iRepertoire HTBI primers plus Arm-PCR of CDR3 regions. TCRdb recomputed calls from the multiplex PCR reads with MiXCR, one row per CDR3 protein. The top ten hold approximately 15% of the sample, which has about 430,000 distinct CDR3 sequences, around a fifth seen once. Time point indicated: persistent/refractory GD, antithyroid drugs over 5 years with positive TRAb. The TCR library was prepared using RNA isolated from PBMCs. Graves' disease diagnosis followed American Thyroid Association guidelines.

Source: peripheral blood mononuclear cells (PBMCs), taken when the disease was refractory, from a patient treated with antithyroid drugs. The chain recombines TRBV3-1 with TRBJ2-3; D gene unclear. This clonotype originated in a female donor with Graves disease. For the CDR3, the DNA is TGTGCCAGCAGCCAAGAAGTCGCCACAGATACGCAGTATTTT. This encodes CASSQEVATDTQYF.